What follows are 32 T cell receptor beta chains derived from one specimen sequenced in a study of blood T cells in healthy people across ages (dated by TCRdb to between 2014 and 2016). The library was produced with 5' RACE. TCRdb names Illumina HiSeq 2500 as the instrument used. A second PCR of about 7 to 12 cycles was run with a J-beta primer mix and a sample-barcoded 5' primer. The public reads were run again by TCRdb, first through fastp at Q25 and then through MiXCR, and only productive beta chains were kept. Every CDR3 protein is listed once, alongside the most common genes and DNA of its rows. In this sample the table shows about 400,000 distinct CDR3 sequences, 45% to 65% of which occur a single time. The ten largest clones capture under 60% of the sample. Material for sequencing was blood. The receptor set was obtained from a man aged 55-75 years in good health.

The chain has TRBV11-1 and TRBJ2-2; D possibly corresponds to TRBD2 (6 bases). The CDR3 contains 13 residues. CDR1 and CDR2 from the germline V gene are SGHAT and FQDESV (reference sequence). Trimming removed 8 bases at V and 5 bases at J, with 12 bases between. This CDR3 reads CASGRGWTGELFF. The CDR3 nucleotides read TGTGCCAGCGGGCGGGGTTGGACCGGGGAGCTGTTTTTT.

The rearrangement links TRBV7-2 to TRBJ2-1; TRBD1 might be the D (5 bases). This CDR3 contains 12 residues. Germline CDR1 is SGHTA and CDR2 is FQGNSA. Trimming shortened V by 1 base and J by 9 bases, and 7 bases separated the two germline ends. CDR3 DNA: TGTGCCAGCAGCTTAGAGCAGGGTGAGCAGTTCTTC. Protein product: CASSLEQGEQFF.

The chain uses TRBV3-1 and TRBJ2-7; 10 bases are shared with TRBD1. Looked up from germline, CDR1 is LGHDT and CDR2 is YNNKEL (reference sequence). Losses at the gene ends were 1 base for V and 6 bases for J; bases not matched to a gene: 9. The CDR3 runs to 16 residues. Here the CDR3 reads CASSQALTGGNSEQYF. The CDR3 nucleotides read TGTGCCAGCAGCCAAGCTTTGACAGGGGGCAACTCCGAGCAGTACTTC.

CDR3 DNA: TGCAGTGCTAGAGTTAGTCACGGGGGTGACTACACCTTC. Amino acids: CSARVSHGGDYTF. V gene TRBV20-1 combines with J gene TRBJ1-2; a weak D match, TRBD1 (5 bases). The V and J ends lost 1 base and 10 bases respectively, with 16 bases between them. The germline gives CDR1 DFQATT, CDR2 SNEGSKA (reference sequence). The CDR3 totals 13 residues.

The chain is built from TRBV6-1 and TRBJ1-5; no firm D call. Germline assignment: CDR1 MNHNS and CDR2 SASEGT. V was shortened by 6 bases and J by 1 base, with 13 bases between the two germline ends. The CDR3 is 15 amino acids. The CDR3 coding sequence is TGTGCCAGCAGAGTCTCCGGCGGGAGCAATCAGCCCCAGCATTTT. Translating gives CASRVSGGSNQPQHF.

In nucleotides, the CDR3 is TGCGCCAGCAGCCCCACCGGGGGACTAGCGGGAGGAGGTGAGCAGTTCTTC. It encodes CASSPTGGLAGGGEQFF. The gene calls are TRBV5-1 and TRBJ2-1, with TRBD2 matching over 15 bases. The V gene end was trimmed by 4 bases and the J gene end by 9 bases; junction bases not matched to a gene: 11. The CDR3 totals 17 residues. Germline V gives CDR1 SGHRS, CDR2 YFSETQ.

This clonotype was seen only once. The V gene is TRBV5-6, the J gene TRBJ2-7; 8 nucleotides match TRBD1. V lost 5 bases, J lost 3 bases, and 10 bases stayed unmatched. The germline CDR1 and CDR2 sequences are SGHDT and YYEEEE. This CDR3 spans 15 amino acids. CDR3 region: CASSRRGTGRYEQYF. CDR3 DNA: TGTGCCAGCAGTCGTCGAGGGACAGGCCGCTACGAGCAGTACTTC.

The chain is built from TRBV7-2 and TRBJ2-3; possible D gene TRBD2, 7 bases. With 5 bases removed from V and 3 bases from J, the gap between germline ends came to 18 bases. CDR1 is SGHTA, CDR2 FQGNSA, per germline. The CDR3 loop spans 16 amino acids. Here the CDR3 DNA reads TGTGCCAGCAGCCCACCTGAGGGGGGGATAACAGATACGCAGTATTTT. Amino acid sequence: CASSPPEGGITDTQYF.

This clonotype was detected only a few times. The chain employs TRBV7-3 and TRBJ2-1, with 9 nucleotides matching TRBD2. The CDR3 covers 15 residues. Per germline, CDR1 SGHTA and CDR2 FQGTGA. Trimming at V came to 4 bases and at J to 7 bases, leaving 8 bases not matched to a gene. The CDR3 here is CASSSLAGIGNEQFF. CDR3 sequence (DNA): TGTGCCAGCAGCTCCCTAGCGGGAATCGGGAATGAGCAGTTCTTC.

This clonotype has more than one count but fewer than ten. The chain employs TRBV28 and TRBJ1-1, with TRBD1 matching over 8 bases. V gave up 5 bases and J gave up 3 bases; unmatched junction bases: 8. Germline V lookup: CDR1 MDHEN, CDR2 SYDVKM. This CDR3 is 15 amino acids long. The CDR3 loop reads CASSVSQGGYTEAFF. In nucleotides, the CDR3 is TGTGCCAGCAGTGTTTCACAGGGGGGGTACACTGAAGCTTTCTTT.

This sequence joins TRBV6-1 and TRBJ2-1, with 9 bases aligning to TRBD1. This CDR3 has 16 residues. The ends lost 5 bases at V and 4 bases at J; junction bases unmatched: 9. Germline lookup yields CDR1 MNHNS and CDR2 SASEGT. The CDR3 reads CASSLDRGLVYNEQFF. The CDR3 DNA sequence: TGTGCCAGCAGTCTGGACAGGGGCCTCGTTTACAATGAGCAGTTCTTC.

The chain joins TRBV7-2 to TRBJ2-5; TRBD1 agrees at 9 bases. V gave up 4 bases and J gave up 5 bases; unmatched junction bases: 8. Germline assignment: CDR1 SGHTA and CDR2 FQGNSA. This CDR3 region has 15 residues. The DNA of the CDR3 is TGTGCCAGCAGCTCCAACAGGGGGCGCCGGGAGACCCAGTACTTC. Translated, it gives CASSSNRGRRETQYF. Filled out from reference TRBV7-2 and TRBJ2-5, the complete variable domain reads GAGVSQSPSNKVTEKGKDVELRCDPISGHTALYWYRQSLGQGLEFLIYFQGNSAPDKSGLPSDRFSAERTGGSVSTLTIQRTQQEDSAVYLCASSSNRGRRETQYFGPGTRLLVL.

This clonotype has ten or more counts. The chain has TRBV14 and TRBJ2-7; D is ambiguous. Germline CDR1 reads SGHDN; CDR2 reads FVKESK. Trimming cost V 1 base and J 2 bases, with 6 bases left between them. CDR3 length: 13 amino acids. This CDR3 reads CASSQVVPYEQYF. In DNA, the CDR3 is TGTGCCAGCAGCCAAGTGGTACCCTACGAGCAGTACTTC.

This chain uses TRBV20-1 with TRBJ2-7, with a weak D call TRBD1 (6 bases). The CDR3 extends over 15 amino acids. CDR1 and CDR2 from the germline V gene are DFQATT and SNEGSKA (reference sequence). The V end lost 3 bases, the J end lost 5 bases, and 20 bases lay between the germline ends. CDR3: CSASRQQGELDEQYF. The CDR3 DNA follows: TGCAGTGCTAGTCGCCAACAGGGAGAGCTAGACGAGCAGTACTTC.

This clonotype was seen a handful of times. The chain recombines TRBV9 with TRBJ2-1; 9 bases line up with TRBD1. The V segment lost 3 bases and the J segment 6 bases; nucleotides outside the gene matches: 7. The CDR3 runs 15 residues. Germline assignment: CDR1 SGDLS and CDR2 YYNGEE. The CDR3 nucleotides are TGTGCCAGCAGCGGTCGGGACAGGGTGGGCAATGAGCAGTTCTTC. This sequence encodes CASSGRDRVGNEQFF. The full variable domain, its missing parts supplied by reference TRBV9 and TRBJ2-1, is DSGVTQTPKHLITATGQRVTLRCSPRSGDLSVYWYQQSLDQGLQFLIQYYNGEERAKGNILERFSAQQFPDLHSELNLSSLELGDSALYFCASSGRDRVGNEQFFGPGTRLTVL.

The V and J genes are TRBV24-1 and TRBJ2-3, with 7 nucleotides matching TRBD1. After removal of 12 bases from V and 1 base from J, the junction contained 6 bases not matched to a gene. The CDR3 loop spans 13 amino acids. The germline V gene has CDR1 KGHDR and CDR2 SFDVKD. Here the CDR3 reads CASGQAGTDTQYF. CDR3 bases: TGTGCCTCAGGACAGGCAGGCACAGATACGCAGTATTTT.

J is TRBJ1-6 and V is TRBV6-5; D is unresolved. Germline CDR1 reads MNHEY; CDR2 reads SVGAGI. The germline V and J ends were trimmed by 2 bases and 9 bases, with 11 bases remaining between them. The CDR3 has 14 residues. The CDR3 is CASSYPSRGSPLHF. CDR3 in DNA: TGTGCCAGCAGTTACCCTTCTCGAGGTTCACCCCTCCACTTT.

V usage is TRBV4-2 and J usage is TRBJ2-1; 9 bases match TRBD2. J was trimmed by 5 bases and V by 1 base; bases with no gene match: 9. CDR1 is LGHNA and CDR2 is YNFKEQ in the germline V gene. CDR3 length: 17 residues. The CDR3 sequence is CASSQGLAEPTDNEQFF. The CDR3 nucleotides are TGTGCCAGCAGCCAAGGACTAGCGGAACCTACTGACAATGAGCAGTTCTTC.

This clonotype was seen only a few times. V gene TRBV10-3 combines with J gene TRBJ1-6; D remains ambiguous. With 3 bases removed from V and 2 bases from J, the gap between germline ends came to 8 bases. Germline V gives CDR1 ENHRY, CDR2 SYGVKD. The CDR3 sequence is 15 residues long. For the CDR3, the DNA is TGTGCCATCAGTGATCAGTTGCCCTATAATTCACCCCTCCACTTT. It is translated as CAISDQLPYNSPLHF.

V is TRBV6-5 and J is TRBJ2-5; TRBD1 aligns across 9 bases. The CDR3 runs to 14 residues. V shed 8 bases and J 8 bases; nucleotides not matched to a gene: 12. Germline V gene data show CDR1 as MNHEY and CDR2 as SVGAGI. The CDR3 reads CASGRQGGTVTQYF. The CDR3 DNA reads as TGTGCCAGCGGGAGACAGGGGGGGACGGTCACCCAGTACTTC.

The chain joins TRBV3-1 to TRBJ2-1, with 9 bases fitting TRBD2. CDR1 and CDR2 from the germline V gene are LGHDT and YNNKEL (reference sequence). V shed 1 base and J 4 bases; nucleotides not matched to a gene: 5. This CDR3 contains 16 residues. CDR3 in DNA: TGTGCCAGCAGCCAAGGGCTAGCGGGAAGATACAATGAGCAGTTCTTC. Translated, it gives CASSQGLAGRYNEQFF.

Note on this clonotype: An end of the junction differs from the germline gene, which may be a read error. The chain combines TRBV30 with TRBJ2-1, with a possible D match to TRBD2 (5 bases). The CDR3 covers 14 residues. CDR1 is GTSNPN, CDR2 SVGIG, per germline (reference sequence). The CDR3 sequence: CAGIRGNSYNEQFF. Written as DNA, the CDR3 is TGTGCCGGAATAAGAGGGAACTCCTACAATGAGCAGTTTTTC.

This sequence joins TRBV13 and TRBJ2-7, with no clear D. This CDR3 is built from 15 residues. Trimming took off 3 bases at V and 8 bases at J, with 20 bases between the two ends. Germline V gene sequence: CDR1 PRHDT, CDR2 FYEKMQ (reference sequence). DNA for the CDR3: TGTGCCAGCAGCTTCTTGGTTTCCCCTATTCGGCAGCAGTACTTC. Translation gives CASSFLVSPIRQQYF.

The chain combines TRBV6-2 or TRBV6-3 with TRBJ2-7; TRBD1 aligns across 10 bases. Germline-derived CDR1 and CDR2 are MNHEY and SVGEGT. The CDR3 totals 15 residues. V was pared by 7 bases and J by 3 bases, with 9 bases of the junction left unmatched. CDR3 region: CASTDRDRGDYEQYF. The DNA for the CDR3 is TGTGCCAGCACGGACCGGGACAGGGGAGACTACGAGCAGTACTTC.

Only a few counts were recorded for this clonotype. J is TRBJ2-5 and V is TRBV27; D could derive from TRBD1 or TRBD2 (5 bases each). The CDR3 has 15 amino acids. Trimming shortened V by 5 bases and J by 5 bases, and 18 bases separated the two germline ends. The germline gives CDR1 MNHEY, CDR2 SMNVEV (reference sequence). CDR3 DNA: TGTGCCAGCAGTCCACGGGACGGCTCCAGGGAGACCCAGTACTTC. Residues: CASSPRDGSRETQYF.

The chain carries TRBV20-1 and TRBJ2-1; TRBD2 matches at 9 bases. The CDR3 covers 13 residues. The V segment lost 6 bases and the J segment 5 bases; nucleotides outside the gene matches: 5. Germline V gene sequence: CDR1 DFQATT, CDR2 SNEGSKA (reference sequence). CDR3 nucleotides: TGCAGTGCCCCGGGACTAGCAGACAATGAGCAGTTCTTC. Encoded protein: CSAPGLADNEQFF.

This clonotype was counted once. CDR3 residues: CATSLGTSGRQETQYF. Here the CDR3 DNA reads TGTGCCACCTCGCTCGGGACTAGCGGGAGGCAAGAGACCCAGTACTTC. This sequence joins TRBV24-1 and TRBJ2-5; TRBD2 matches at 15 bases. V lost 9 bases to trimming and J lost 2 bases; unmatched junction nucleotides: 6. The CDR3 is 16 amino acids. The germline CDR1 and CDR2 sequences are KGHDR and SFDVKD.

The chain couples TRBV20-1 to TRBJ2-1, with 9 bases aligning to TRBD2. V lost 3 bases and J lost 4; bases outside the gene matches: 7. The CDR3 runs 15 residues. CDR1 and CDR2 from the germline V gene are DFQATT and SNEGSKA (reference sequence). This CDR3 is CSASRPLAGYNEQFF. CDR3 nucleotide sequence: TGCAGTGCTAGCAGGCCCCTAGCGGGGTACAATGAGCAGTTCTTC.

The chain uses TRBV20-1 and TRBJ2-7; 8 bases are a match to TRBD2. With 6 bases clipped from V and 1 base from J, the junction kept 8 bases outside the gene matches. The CDR3 spans 14 residues. The germline V gene has CDR1 DFQATT and CDR2 SNEGSKA (reference sequence). CDR3 region: CSADGAGVSYEQYF. The CDR3 nucleotides read TGCAGTGCAGACGGAGCGGGGGTGTCCTACGAGCAGTACTTC.

This clonotype appeared a few times. The chain uses TRBV9 and TRBJ2-3; D is ambiguous. The V end was cut by 4 bases, the J end by 2 bases, with 8 bases between. CDR3 length: 13 amino acids. The V gene's germline CDR1 is SGDLS and CDR2 YYNGEE. In DNA form, the CDR3 reads TGTGCCAGCAGCTCGGGCCTCACAGATACGCAGTATTTT. It specifies CASSSGLTDTQYF.

This clonotype came up many times. The chain combines TRBV7-2 with TRBJ1-6; D not resolved. The V end was cut by 0 bases, the J end by 4 bases, with 4 bases between. CDR1 and CDR2 (germline): SGHTA, FQGNSA. CDR3 length equals 14 residues. The CDR3 sequence: CASSLAGYNSPLHF. CDR3 coding DNA: TGTGCCAGCAGCTTAGCCGGGTATAATTCACCCCTCCACTTT.

To note about this clonotype: Given a much more abundant clone one base away, this may be a read error. The V and J genes are TRBV20-1 and TRBJ2-7; no reliable D call. The assigned J gene may be wrong: the sequence end matches TRBJ2-1 better. The CDR3 loop spans 13 amino acids. Germline CDR1 DFQATT, CDR2 SNEGSKA (reference sequence). The CDR3 sequence: CSASLPNLHEQFF. In DNA, the CDR3 is TGCAGTGCTAGTCTCCCTAATTTGCACGAGCAGTTCTTC.